These T cell receptor beta chains were read from a single sample in a study of T cell responses to AZD1222 COVID-19 vaccine. Data came from immunoSEQ multiplex PCR; TCRdb stores just in-frame clones and leaves some out. The table has approximately 180,000 clones, around 90% seen once. The sequencing here drew on peripheral blood, taken 28 days after the second dose of the MenACWY control vaccine. These receptors all come from an adult who received the MenACWY meningococcal vaccine as a control. CDR3s include the opening cysteine and the closing phenylalanine or tryptophan. The D gene is left open where the match is weak. Clone sizes are given selectively: once, few, many, or a class where the clone is expanded.

-	TRBV24-1	TRBJ2-1	TRBD1	CATSDPRDRLYNEQFF	TGTGCCACCAGTGATCCCCGGGACAGGCTATACAATGAGCAGTTCTTC
-	TRBV4-2	TRBJ2-7	TRBD2	CASSQGLAGQGEQYF	TGTGCCAGCAGCCAGGGACTAGCGGGACAGGGCGAGCAGTACTTC
-	TRBV29-1	TRBJ1-2	-	CSVGDAGSGGYTF	TGCAGCGTTGGGGACGCGGGTTCCGGGGGCTACACCTTC
-	TRBV2	TRBJ2-3	TRBD2	CASSRLAGGLDTQYF	TGTGCCAGCAGTAGACTAGCGGGAGGCCTAGATACGCAGTATTTT
-	TRBV29-1	TRBJ1-3	-	CSVEKGTGNTIYF	TGCAGCGTTGAAAAAGGGACCGGAAACACCATATATTTT
-	TRBV5-4	TRBJ2-4	TRBD2	CASSGGGSGAKNIQYF	TGTGCCAGCAGCGGTGGCGGGAGTGGGGCCAAAAACATTCAGTACTTC
-	TRBV11-3	TRBJ2-7	TRBD1	CASSLMAGTASYEQYF	TGTGCCAGCAGCTTAATGGCCGGGACAGCCTCCTACGAGCAGTACTTC
once	TRBV19	TRBJ1-1	TRBD1	CASSVPDRRNTEAFF	TGTGCCAGTAGTGTCCCGGACAGGAGGAACACTGAAGCTTTCTTT
few	TRBV24-1	TRBJ1-1	-	CATSDGGPGKDTEAFF	TGTGCCACCAGTGATGGGGGGCCGGGGAAAGACACTGAAGCTTTCTTT
-	TRBV9	TRBJ2-3	TRBD2	CASSVNPSGGDTTDTQYF	TGTGCCAGCAGCGTAAACCCTAGCGGGGGGGACACCACAGATACGCAGTATTTT
-	TRBV7-9	TRBJ1-2	-	CASSPVAAPGYTF	TGTGCCAGCAGCCCAGTAGCGGCCCCTGGCTACACCTTC
-	TRBV25-1	TRBJ2-3	-	CAILKVSGSLDTQYF	TGTGCCATCCTCAAGGTAAGCGGTAGTCTAGATACGCAGTATTTT
-	TRBV9	TRBJ1-4	-	CASSVLPSGSNEKLFF	TGTGCCAGCAGCGTACTCCCAAGTGGGTCTAATGAAAAACTGTTTTTT
-	TRBV24-1	TRBJ2-3	-	CATSGGTRYTDTQYF	TGTGCCACCAGTGGGGGGACAAGATACACAGATACGCAGTATTTT
-	TRBV14	TRBJ2-2	-	CASSHEARPVKAGELFF	TGTGCCAGCAGCCATGAAGCGAGACCTGTTAAGGCCGGGGAGCTGTTTTTT
-	TRBV12-3/TRBV12-4	TRBJ2-1	-	CASSPGVAAMPFF	TGTGCCAGCAGCCCTGGGGTAGCGGCAATGCCGTTCTTC
-	TRBV11-2	TRBJ1-3	-	CASSPDLFSGNTIYF	TGTGCCAGCAGCCCGGACCTCTTCTCTGGAAACACCATATATTTT
-	TRBV27	TRBJ1-1	-	CASSLGGTGPVSEAFF	TGTGCCAGCAGTTTAGGAGGAACAGGCCCAGTGTCTGAAGCTTTCTTT
-	TRBV18	TRBJ1-6	-	CASSPGRTNSPLHF	TGTGCCAGCTCACCAGGGCGGACTAATTCACCCCTCCACTTT
-	TRBV14	TRBJ2-5	TRBD2	CASSQLWPPLAAQETQYF	TGTGCCAGCAGCCAATTATGGCCCCCCCTAGCGGCGCAAGAGACCCAGTACTTC
-	TRBV6-5	TRBJ2-5	TRBD2	CASSYKGLAGGPQYF	TGTGCCAGCAGTTACAAGGGACTAGCGGGAGGGCCCCAGTACTTC
-	TRBV6-1	TRBJ1-1	TRBD1	CASSDRGHYSEAFF	TGTGCCAGCAGTGACAGGGGGCACTACTCTGAAGCTTTCTTT
-	TRBV12-3/TRBV12-4	TRBJ1-5	-	CASSPWRDQPQHF	TGTGCCAGCAGTCCGTGGAGAGATCAGCCCCAGCATTTT
-	TRBV9	TRBJ2-7	TRBD2	CASSRGLAGPIPYEQYF	TGTGCCAGCAGCCGGGGACTAGCGGGGCCTATCCCCTACGAGCAGTACTTC
-	TRBV19	TRBJ1-1	-	CASSSALNTEAFF	TGTGCCAGTAGTTCAGCCCTGAACACTGAAGCTTTCTTT
-	TRBV7-2	TRBJ1-1	-	CASSREQGLLNAEAFF	TGTGCCAGCAGCCGTGAACAGGGCCTTCTGAACGCTGAAGCTTTCTTT
-	TRBV9	TRBJ2-2	TRBD2	CASSEEFIAGHTGELFF	TGTGCCAGCAGCGAGGAATTTATAGCGGGACATACCGGGGAGCTGTTTTTT
-	TRBV7-2	TRBJ1-2	TRBD1	CASSWGDRGVYGYTF	TGTGCCAGCAGCTGGGGGGACAGGGGTGTCTATGGCTACACCTTC
once	TRBV14	TRBJ1-1	-	CASSQGSTGWTEAFF	TGTGCCAGCAGCCAAGGTTCAACAGGATGGACTGAAGCTTTCTTT
-	TRBV6-5	TRBJ2-3	-	CASSYGSTDTQYF	TGTGCCAGCAGTTACGGGAGCACAGATACGCAGTATTTT
-	TRBV18	TRBJ2-5	-	CASSPRTSYQETQYF	TGTGCCAGCTCACCTCGGACGTCTTACCAAGAGACCCAGTACTTC
-	TRBV11-2	TRBJ2-1	-	CASSLVSGGNEQFF	TGTGCCAGCAGCTTAGTCTCTGGGGGCAATGAGCAGTTCTTC
-	TRBV16	TRBJ2-3	TRBD1	CASSLGQGRTDTQYF	TGTGCCAGCAGCCTGGGACAGGGTCGAACAGATACGCAGTATTTT
-	TRBV9	TRBJ1-6	-	CASSVAGQAVSPLHF	TGTGCCAGCAGCGTAGCCGGCCAGGCCGTCTCACCCCTCCACTTT
-	TRBV11-3	TRBJ1-3	TRBD1	CASSLPGQGADTIYF	TGTGCCAGCAGCTTACCGGGACAGGGGGCGGACACCATATATTTT
-	TRBV30	TRBJ1-4	TRBD1	CAWSVGQGAMDEKLFF	TGTGCCTGGAGTGTCGGACAGGGGGCGATGGATGAAAAACTGTTTTTT
-	TRBV27	TRBJ2-7	TRBD2	CASTPSGRIYEQYF	TGTGCCAGCACCCCTAGCGGCAGGATATACGAGCAGTACTTC
-	TRBV5-1	TRBJ2-3	-	CASSLLGAGTDTQYF	TGCGCCAGCAGCTTGCTGGGGGCTGGGACAGATACGCAGTATTTT
-	TRBV18	TRBJ1-1	-	CASSPINGGDTEAFF	TGTGCCAGCTCCCCAATTAACGGTGGGGACACTGAAGCTTTCTTT
-	TRBV11-3	TRBJ2-1	-	CASSPQILGSHEQFF	TGTGCCAGCAGCCCTCAAATCCTAGGTTCGCATGAGCAGTTCTTC
-	TRBV7-6	TRBJ2-3	TRBD2	CASSLAALAGAHTQYF	TGTGCCAGCAGCTTAGCCGCCCTAGCGGGAGCTCATACGCAGTATTTT
-	TRBV2	TRBJ2-3	TRBD1	CASSSPGQGFRGTDTQYF	TGTGCCAGCAGTTCTCCGGGACAGGGGTTCCGCGGCACAGATACGCAGTATTTT
-	TRBV2	TRBJ1-2	-	CASSEPGRGGYTF	TGTGCCAGCAGTGAACCAGGGCGAGGGGGCTACACCTTC
-	TRBV19	TRBJ1-4	-	CASSSNRNEKLFF	TGTGCCAGTAGTTCCAACCGTAATGAAAAACTGTTTTTT
-	TRBV7-2	TRBJ2-7	-	CASSLDPLDSYEQYF	TGTGCCAGCAGCTTAGACCCTCTCGACTCCTACGAGCAGTACTTC
-	TRBV4-3	TRBJ1-2	-	CASSQDRDLSGYGYTF	TGCGCCAGCAGCCAAGATCGGGACTTATCTGGCTATGGCTACACCTTC
-	TRBV11-3	TRBJ1-2	-	CASSLDSPVANYGYTF	TGTGCCAGCAGCCTCGACAGCCCAGTCGCTAACTATGGCTACACCTTC
-	TRBV6-5	TRBJ1-1	-	CASSYGGANTEAFF	TGTGCCAGCAGTTACGGAGGGGCTAACACTGAAGCTTTCTTT
once	TRBV5-5	TRBJ1-1	-	CASSLRSSITEAFF	TGTGCCAGCAGCTTGCGAAGTAGCATCACTGAAGCTTTCTTT
-	TRBV11-3	TRBJ2-1	-	CASSHRRGFPYNEQFF	TGTGCCAGCAGCCACCGCCGGGGGTTCCCCTACAATGAGCAGTTCTTC
-	TRBV9	TRBJ2-3	TRBD1	CASSVLTGPDTQYF	TGTGCCAGCAGCGTGTTGACAGGGCCAGATACGCAGTATTTT
-	TRBV11-1	TRBJ2-3	-	CASSHQADTQYF	TGTGCCAGCAGCCACCAAGCAGATACGCAGTATTTT
-	TRBV30	TRBJ2-2	-	CACRDSGKITGELFF	TGTGCCTGTAGGGATAGCGGTAAAATCACCGGGGAGCTGTTTTTT
-	TRBV7-8	TRBJ2-4	-	CASSLRLVNIQYF	TGTGCCAGCAGCTTGCGACTAGTTAACATTCAGTACTTC
once	TRBV27	TRBJ2-3	TRBD2	CASSHPSSGSYTDTQYF	TGTGCCAGCAGTCACCCTTCTAGCGGGTCCTACACAGATACGCAGTATTTT
-	TRBV28	TRBJ2-7	-	CASSLIYEQYF	TGTGCCAGCAGTTTAATCTACGAGCAGTACTTC
-	TRBV4-2	TRBJ2-2	-	CASSQDKGSTGELFF	TGTGCCAGCAGCCAAGATAAAGGGTCTACCGGGGAGCTGTTTTTT
-	TRBV19	TRBJ2-5	TRBD2	CASTQGTSGSGETQYF	TGTGCCAGTACCCAGGGGACTAGCGGGAGTGGTGAGACCCAGTACTTC
-	TRBV2	TRBJ1-5	-	CASSGGLGNQPQHF	TGTGCCAGCAGCGGGGGCTTGGGCAATCAGCCCCAGCATTTT